What follows are 13 T cell receptor beta chains derived from one specimen sequenced in a study of blood T cell repertoires in COVID-19. TCRdb's table, derived via immunoSEQ multiplex PCR, lists solely in-frame clones and lacks some. The data contain 150,000 to 200,000 clones, 81% of them singletons. Material: peripheral blood. Receptors originate from a woman of 80 years or more with COVID-19, enrolled during active disease.

This clone was counted a single time. V is TRBV27 and J is TRBJ1-3, with TRBD1 as a possible D gene (6 bases). This CDR3 is 17 amino acids long. The V gene's germline CDR1 is MNHEY and CDR2 SMNVEV (reference sequence). V dropped 2 bases and J dropped 1 base, with 15 bases sitting between them. CDR3 DNA: TGTGCCAGCAGTTTACCGGGCAGGGGACGTTCTGGAAACACCATATATTTT. Translating it yields CASSLPGRGRSGNTIYF.

V is TRBV11-2 and J is TRBJ2-2; D unresolved. The germline CDR1 and CDR2 sequences are SGHAT and FQNNGV. The V end was cut by 2 bases, the J end by 0 bases, with 10 bases between. The CDR3 sequence is 16 residues long. CDR3 sequence: CASSLYPATNTGELFF. The CDR3 nucleotides are TGTGCCAGCAGCTTATATCCAGCGACGAACACCGGGGAGCTGTTTTTT. Full variable domain (remainder filled in from reference TRBV11-2 and TRBJ2-2): EAGVAQSPRYKIIEKRQSVAFWCNPISGHATLYWYQQILGQGPKLLIQFQNNGVVDDSQLPKDRFSAERLKGVDSTLKIQPAKLEDSAVYLCASSLYPATNTGELFFGEGSRLTVL.

This sequence joins TRBV30 and TRBJ2-1; 8 nucleotides match TRBD2. The CDR3 is made up of 22 amino acids. The germline gives CDR1 GTSNPN, CDR2 SVGIG (reference sequence). Trimming cost V 2 bases and J 0 bases; bases outside gene matches: 24. For the CDR3, the DNA is TGTGCCTGGAGTAGGTACACCAGCTCTACTAGCGGCCCCTGGAGCTCCTACAATGAGCAGTTCTTC. Its protein product is CAWSRYTSSTSGPWSSYNEQFF.

The rearrangement joins TRBV3-1 (or the pseudogene TRBV3-2) to TRBJ1-2, with a weak D call TRBD1 (6 bases). Trimming shortened V by 1 base and J by 4 bases, and 10 bases separated the two germline ends. The germline gives CDR1 LGHDT, CDR2 YNNKEL (reference sequence). This CDR3 spans 14 amino acids. The DNA of the CDR3 is TGTGCCAGCAGCCAAGCCCCAGGGGTCTATGGCTACACCTTC. The encoded protein is CASSQAPGVYGYTF.

This clone showed up just a few times. The J gene is TRBJ1-5, the V gene TRBV4-1, with 7 positions matching TRBD1. The V gene's germline CDR1 is MGHRA and CDR2 YSYEKL. The CDR3 contains 14 residues. V shed 1 base, J shed 5 bases, and the junction held 2 bases outside the gene matches. The CDR3 DNA reads TGCGCCAGCAGCCAAGGGGACAGCTATCAGCCCCAGCATTTT. Protein product: CASSQGDSYQPQHF.

The CDR3 reads CAWRHPRGTQYF. For the CDR3, the DNA is TGTGCCTGGAGGCACCCCCGGGGTACGCAGTATTTT. The V call is TRBV30, the J call TRBJ2-3, with D perhaps matching TRBD2 (5 bases). This CDR3 comprises 12 residues. The germline CDR1 and CDR2 sequences are GTSNPN and SVGIG (reference sequence). Between the trimmed V and J ends, which lost 3 bases and 8 bases, there was a span of 12 bases.

V is TRBV15 and J is TRBJ1-6, with a weak D call TRBD1 (6 bases). This CDR3 has 16 residues. The germline CDR1 and CDR2 sequences are LNHNV and YYDKDF (reference sequence). V was pared by 6 bases and J by 4 bases, with 16 bases between. Here the CDR3 DNA reads TGTGCCACCAGTAGTAGCAGGGACAATTATAATTCACCCCTCCACTTT. Its translation is CATSSSRDNYNSPLHF.

In DNA form, the CDR3 reads TGTGCCAGGGAGACAGGCCCCAACTATGGCTACACCTTC. This codes for CARETGPNYGYTF. V and J are TRBV27 and TRBJ1-2, with a weak D call TRBD1 (6 bases). This CDR3 is 13 amino acids long. V was clipped by 9 bases and J by 2 bases, with 13 bases between them. CDR1 and CDR2 from the germline V gene are MNHEY and SMNVEV (reference sequence).

The genes are TRBV30 and TRBJ1-5, with 8 bases that match TRBD1. The trim removed 5 bases at V and 6 bases at J, leaving 6 bases unmatched. The CDR3 length is 13 residues. The V gene's germline CDR1 is GTSNPN and CDR2 SVGIG (reference sequence). CDR3: CAWASGGGQPQHF. The CDR3 coding sequence is TGTGCCTGGGCCTCAGGGGGCGGTCAGCCCCAGCATTTT. Full variable domain (rest looked up from reference TRBV30 and TRBJ1-5): SQTIHQWPATLVQPVGSPLSLECTVEGTSNPNLYWYRQAAGRGLQLLFYSVGIGQISSEVPQNLSASRPQDRQFILSSKKLLLSDSGFYLCAWASGGGQPQHFGDGTRLSIL.

This chain joins TRBV2 and TRBJ1-1; no definite D call. With 11 bases removed from V and 6 bases from J, the gap between germline ends came to 19 bases. The length of the CDR3 is 13 residues. Germline CDR1 is SNHLY and CDR2 is FYNNEI. In DNA form, the CDR3 reads TGTGCCTACCAACCGGTGAGGGTACCTGAAGCTTTCTTT. Translated, it gives CAYQPVRVPEAFF.

The chain is built from TRBV7-2 and TRBJ1-2; D possibly corresponds to TRBD1 (6 bases). The germline CDR1 and CDR2 sequences are SGHTA and FQGNSA. CDR3 length: 16 amino acids. The V end lost 0 bases, the J end lost 2 bases, and 13 bases lay between the germline ends. The CDR3 region is CASSLAFAGANYGYTF. CDR3 bases: TGTGCCAGCAGCTTAGCGTTTGCAGGGGCCAACTATGGCTACACCTTC.

The rearrangement joins TRBV28 to TRBJ1-1; possible D gene TRBD1, 5 bases. V was shortened by 5 bases and J by 3 bases, with 16 bases between the two germline ends. Germline lookup yields CDR1 MDHEN and CDR2 SYDVKM. The CDR3 runs to 15 residues. CDR3 protein: CASSLPSRGDTEAFF. The DNA of the CDR3 is TGTGCCAGCAGTCTCCCATCTCGGGGGGACACTGAAGCTTTCTTT.

The V call is TRBV25-1, the J call TRBJ1-2; TRBD1 aligns across 7 bases. Germline CDR1 is MGHDK and CDR2 is SYGVNS. Trimming removed 5 bases from V and 5 bases from J; junction bases left unmatched: 5. This CDR3 region has 13 residues. CDR3 DNA: TGTGCCAGCAGTCCACAGGGGAGGTATGGCTACACCTTC. Its protein is CASSPQGRYGYTF.